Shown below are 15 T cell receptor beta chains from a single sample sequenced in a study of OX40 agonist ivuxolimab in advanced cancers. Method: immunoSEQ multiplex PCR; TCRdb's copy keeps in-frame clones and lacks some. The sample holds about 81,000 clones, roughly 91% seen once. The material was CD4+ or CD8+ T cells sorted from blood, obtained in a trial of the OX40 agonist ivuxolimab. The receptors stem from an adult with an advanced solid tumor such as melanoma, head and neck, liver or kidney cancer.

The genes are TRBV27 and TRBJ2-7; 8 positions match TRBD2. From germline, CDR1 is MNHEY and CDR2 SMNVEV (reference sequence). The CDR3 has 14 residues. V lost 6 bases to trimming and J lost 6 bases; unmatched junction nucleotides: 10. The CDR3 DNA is TGTGCCAGCAGCGTGACTAGCGATGGGCGCGAGCAGTACTTC. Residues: CASSVTSDGREQYF.

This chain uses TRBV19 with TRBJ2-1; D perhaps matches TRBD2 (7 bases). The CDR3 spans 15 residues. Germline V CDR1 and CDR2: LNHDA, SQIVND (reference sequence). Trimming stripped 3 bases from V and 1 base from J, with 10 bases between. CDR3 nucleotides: TGTGCCAGTAGTATTAAGGGGGGGTCCTACAATGAGCAGTTCTTC. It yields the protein CASSIKGGSYNEQFF.

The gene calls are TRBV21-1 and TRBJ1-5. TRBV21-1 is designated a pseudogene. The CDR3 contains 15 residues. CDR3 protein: CASSKAGVRNQPQHF. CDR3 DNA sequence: TGTGCCAGCAGCAAAGCGGGAGTTCGAAATCAGCCCCAGCATTTT.

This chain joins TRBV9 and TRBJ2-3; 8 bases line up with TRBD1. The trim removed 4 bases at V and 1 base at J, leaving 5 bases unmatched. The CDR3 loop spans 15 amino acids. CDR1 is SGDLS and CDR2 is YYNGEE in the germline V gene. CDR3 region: CASSLQGARTDTQYF. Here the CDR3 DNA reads TGTGCCAGCAGCCTTCAGGGGGCGCGCACAGATACGCAGTATTTT.

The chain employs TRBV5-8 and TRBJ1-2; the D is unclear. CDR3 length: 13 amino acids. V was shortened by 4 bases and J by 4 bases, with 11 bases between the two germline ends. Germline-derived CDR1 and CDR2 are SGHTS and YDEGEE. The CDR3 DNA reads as TGTGCCAGCAGCCCCGGGAGCCGCTATGGCTACACCTTC. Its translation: CASSPGSRYGYTF.

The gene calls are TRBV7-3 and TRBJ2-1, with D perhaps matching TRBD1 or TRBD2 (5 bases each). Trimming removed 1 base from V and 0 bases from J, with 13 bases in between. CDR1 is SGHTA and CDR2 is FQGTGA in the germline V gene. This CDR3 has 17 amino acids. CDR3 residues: CASSLRPAGSSYNEQFF. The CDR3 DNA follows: TGTGCCAGCAGCTTAAGACCGGCAGGGAGCTCCTACAATGAGCAGTTCTTC.

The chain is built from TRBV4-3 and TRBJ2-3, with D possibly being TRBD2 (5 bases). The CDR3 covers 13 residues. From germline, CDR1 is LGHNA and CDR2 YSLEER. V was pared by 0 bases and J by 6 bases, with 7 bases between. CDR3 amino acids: CASSQDPGDTQYF. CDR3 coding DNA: TGCGCCAGCAGCCAAGATCCGGGGGATACGCAGTATTTT.

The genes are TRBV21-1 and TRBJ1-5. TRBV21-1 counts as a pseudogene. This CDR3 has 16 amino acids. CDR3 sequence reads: CASSKARILSNQPQHF. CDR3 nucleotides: TGTGCCAGCAGCAAAGCCCGAATCCTTAGCAATCAGCCCCAGCATTTT.

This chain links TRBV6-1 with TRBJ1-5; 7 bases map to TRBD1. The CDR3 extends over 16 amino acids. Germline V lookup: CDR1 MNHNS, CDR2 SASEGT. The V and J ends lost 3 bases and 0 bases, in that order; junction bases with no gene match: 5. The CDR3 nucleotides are TGTGCCAGCAGTGAGGGACAGATATATAGCAATCAGCCCCAGCATTTT. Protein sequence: CASSEGQIYSNQPQHF.

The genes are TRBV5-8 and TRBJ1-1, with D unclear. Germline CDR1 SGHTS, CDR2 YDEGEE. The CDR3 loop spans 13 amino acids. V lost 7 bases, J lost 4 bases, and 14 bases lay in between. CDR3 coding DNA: TGTGCCAGCGGGTGGGGAAGAAGCACTGAAGCTTTCTTT. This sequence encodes CASGWGRSTEAFF. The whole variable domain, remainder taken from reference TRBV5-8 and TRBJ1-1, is EAGVTQSPTHLIKTRGQQATLRCSPISGHTSVYWYQQALGLGLQFLLWYDEGEERNRGNFPPRFSGRQFPNYSSELNVNALELEDSALYLCASGWGRSTEAFFGQGTRLTVV.

CDR3 in DNA: TGTGCCAGCAGCTTATCAGGGTTCGGTGAGCAGTTCTTC. Translation gives CASSLSGFGEQFF. The chain is built from TRBV7-9 and TRBJ2-1; weak D call: TRBD1 (5 bases). Trimming stripped 2 bases from V and 9 bases from J, with 11 bases between. This CDR3 comprises 13 residues. Per the germline V gene, CDR1 is SEHNR and CDR2 is FQNEAQ (reference sequence).

The CDR3 nucleotides are TGTGCTAGTGGTTTGGTACTGACGGGATCCGGGGAGCAGTACTTC. It encodes CASGLVLTGSGEQYF. This chain links TRBV12-5 with TRBJ2-7, with a tentative D call TRBD2 (5 bases). The CDR3 contains 15 residues. Trimming took off 0 bases at V and 7 bases at J, with 16 bases between the two ends. Per germline, CDR1 LGHNT and CDR2 FRNRAP.

The DNA for the CDR3 is TGTGCCAGTAGTATAGGGGCAGGGGCTGGAAACACCATATATTTT. It is translated as CASSIGAGAGNTIYF. The chain uses TRBV19 and TRBJ1-3; TRBD1 might be the D (6 bases). V was clipped by 1 base and J by 2 bases, with 9 bases between them. The CDR3 extends over 15 amino acids. CDR1 and CDR2 from the germline V gene are LNHDA and SQIVND (reference sequence).

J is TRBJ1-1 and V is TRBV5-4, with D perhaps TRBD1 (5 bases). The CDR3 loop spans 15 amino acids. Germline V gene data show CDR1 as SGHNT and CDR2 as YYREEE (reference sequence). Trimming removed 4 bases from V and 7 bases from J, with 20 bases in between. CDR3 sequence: CASSPRGMSRDEAFF. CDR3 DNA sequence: TGTGCCAGCAGCCCTCGGGGGATGAGTCGGGATGAAGCTTTCTTT.

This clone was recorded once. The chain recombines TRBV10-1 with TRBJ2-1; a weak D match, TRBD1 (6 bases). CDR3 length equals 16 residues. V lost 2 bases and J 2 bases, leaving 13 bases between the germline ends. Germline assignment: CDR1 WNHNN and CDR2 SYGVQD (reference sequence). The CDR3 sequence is CASSEVQGSTYNEQFF. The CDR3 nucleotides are TGCGCCAGCAGTGAGGTTCAGGGGTCGACCTACAATGAGCAGTTCTTC.